These 25 T cell receptor beta chains were all obtained from the same sample, sequenced in a study of CD8 T cells in ankylosing spondylitis. MiXCR, applied by TCRdb to the 5' RACE reads, yields one record per CDR3 protein. The sample holds about 160,000 distinct CDR3 sequences; around a tenth are singletons and the top ten take around 15%. What was sequenced was blood, either unsorted or a sorted T cell fraction (not recorded which). These TCRs come from a female donor with ankylosing spondylitis or in good health (not recorded which).

This clonotype was observed a few times. The V call is TRBV7-9, the J call TRBJ1-1; 7 bases are a match to TRBD1. Germline assignment: CDR1 SEHNR and CDR2 FQNEAQ (reference sequence). The CDR3 is made up of 12 amino acids. V lost 6 bases and J lost 7; bases outside the gene matches: 5. The CDR3 bases are TGTGCCAGCAGTGCAGGGGGGGGTGAAGCTTTCTTT. It codes for CASSAGGGEAFF. Variable domain in full (rest from reference TRBV7-9 and TRBJ1-1): DTGVSQNPRHKITKRGQNVTFRCDPISEHNRLYWYRQTLGQGPEFLTYFQNEAQLEKSRLLSDRFSAERPKGSFSTLEIQRTEQGDSAMYLCASSAGGGEAFFGQGTRLTVV.

This clonotype was counted many times. V usage is TRBV4-3 and J usage is TRBJ1-1; D not resolved. CDR1 and CDR2 (germline): LGHNA, YSLEER. V was cut by 0 bases and J by 4 bases, with 18 bases left in between. The CDR3 spans 17 residues. The CDR3 region is CASSQDRSDPTGTEAFF. Written as DNA, the CDR3 is TGCGCCAGCAGCCAAGATCGGTCCGACCCCACGGGCACTGAAGCTTTCTTT.

The table lists this clonotype with a few counts. The chain recombines TRBV24-1 with TRBJ2-3; no clear D gene. The CDR3 length is 15 residues. In germline, CDR1 is KGHDR, CDR2 SFDVKD. Trimming left V 2 bases short and J 1 base short, with 9 bases between. The CDR3, as DNA: TGTGCCACCAGTGATTGGGGAACAGGCACAGATACGCAGTATTTT. Protein sequence: CATSDWGTGTDTQYF.

The genes are TRBV6-5 and TRBJ2-3; D uncertain. The germline gives CDR1 MNHEY, CDR2 SVGAGI. The CDR3 has 14 amino acids. The germline V and J ends were trimmed by 2 bases and 0 bases, with 6 bases remaining between them. The CDR3 reads CASSYQRSTDTQYF. DNA of the CDR3: TGTGCCAGCAGTTACCAGCGTAGCACAGATACGCAGTATTTT.

This clonotype showed up many times. The V gene is TRBV29-1, the J gene TRBJ2-7, with D possibly being TRBD1 or TRBD2 (7 bases each). Germline V gives CDR1 SQVTM, CDR2 ANQGSEA. This CDR3 is 14 amino acids long. V lost 6 bases, J lost 5 bases, and 20 bases lay in between. CDR3 coding DNA: TGCAGCGTCAGCAACAGGGGAGGGAGGGACGAGCAGTACTTC. Its translation is CSVSNRGGRDEQYF.

V usage is TRBV27 and J usage is TRBJ2-3; 14 bases match TRBD2. The germline V gene encodes CDR1 MNHEY and CDR2 SMNVEV (reference sequence). V lost 7 bases to trimming and J lost 4 bases; unmatched junction nucleotides: 4. This CDR3 region has 15 residues. As DNA, the CDR3 is TGTGCCAGCACGGGACTAGCGGGAGTTCCAGATACGCAGTATTTT. This codes for CASTGLAGVPDTQYF.

The rearrangement joins TRBV4-3 to TRBJ2-1; TRBD1 aligns across 7 bases. Germline loops: CDR1 LGHNA, CDR2 YSLEER. This CDR3 contains 15 residues. The ends lost 0 bases at V and 3 bases at J; junction bases unmatched: 2. CDR3 coding DNA: TGCGCCAGCAGCCAAGAGTGGGACAGCTACAATGAGCAGTTCTTC. As protein: CASSQEWDSYNEQFF.

At least ten counts were recorded for this clonotype. The chain recombines TRBV12-3 or TRBV12-4 with TRBJ2-5; TRBD1 matches at 8 bases. V was pared by 7 bases and J by 5 bases, with 6 bases of the junction left unmatched. This CDR3 has 13 residues. Here the CDR3 reads CASNPDRGETQYF. CDR3 coding DNA: TGTGCCAGCAATCCCGACAGGGGTGAGACCCAGTACTTC.

This clonotype showed up many times. The rearrangement joins TRBV7-2 to TRBJ2-1, with a weak D call TRBD2 (5 bases). The CDR3 sequence is 16 residues long. The germline V gene has CDR1 SGHTA and CDR2 FQGNSA. Deletions cut 0 bases from V and 2 bases from J, with 11 bases between. The CDR3 DNA is TGTGCCAGCAGCTTAGCGCCGGGGAGACCCTACAATGAGCAGTTCTTC. Protein: CASSLAPGRPYNEQFF.

This clonotype came up a few times. The chain couples TRBV3-1 to TRBJ1-1; no clear D gene. Germline loops: CDR1 LGHDT, CDR2 YNNKEL (reference sequence). CDR3 length: 13 amino acids. Between the trimmed V and J ends, which lost 0 bases and 7 bases, there was a span of 9 bases. In nucleotides, the CDR3 is TGTGCCAGCAGCCAAGATAGGGCAGATGAAGCTTTCTTT. Its protein is CASSQDRADEAFF.

The chain recombines TRBV6-1 with TRBJ2-7; 8 nucleotides match TRBD2. Per the germline V gene, CDR1 is MNHNS and CDR2 is SASEGT. The length of the CDR3 is 17 residues. The J segment lost 2 bases and the V segment lost 5 bases, leaving 14 bases of the junction unmatched. The CDR3 here is CASSPSPPSGSPYEQYF. Here the CDR3 DNA reads TGTGCCAGCAGTCCCTCTCCGCCTAGCGGGTCTCCCTACGAGCAGTACTTC.

This clonotype was seen a handful of times. The CDR3 loop is CATSDPPSSYEQYF. The CDR3 nucleotides are TGTGCCACCAGTGATCCCCCTAGCTCCTACGAGCAGTACTTC. The rearrangement joins TRBV24-1 to TRBJ2-7; D ambiguous. CDR3 size: 14 residues. With 3 bases removed from V and 0 bases from J, the gap between germline ends came to 8 bases. Germline V gene sequence: CDR1 KGHDR, CDR2 SFDVKD.

This clonotype showed up just a few times. The chain combines TRBV6-5 with TRBJ2-7; possibly TRBD2 for D (5 bases). This CDR3 region has 14 residues. Germline V gene data show CDR1 as MNHEY and CDR2 as SVGAGI. The V gene lost 2 bases and the J gene lost 3 bases, with 11 bases spanning the gap. The DNA for the CDR3 is TGTGCCAGCAGTTACCGGGGAGCTGGCTACGAGCAGTACTTC. Translation gives CASSYRGAGYEQYF.

This clonotype was detected only a few times. This chain joins TRBV5-4 and TRBJ2-4; no clear D gene. This CDR3 contains 15 residues. Looked up from germline, CDR1 is SGHNT and CDR2 is YYREEE (reference sequence). Trimming took 2 bases from V and 3 from J, leaving 12 bases between them. The CDR3 bases are TGTGCCAGCAGCTTAGGCAGGAACGGCAAAAACATTCAGTACTTC. As protein: CASSLGRNGKNIQYF.

The chain couples TRBV6-5 to TRBJ2-7, with D maybe TRBD1 (6 bases). V lost 2 bases, J lost 3 bases, and 11 bases lay in between. Germline V gives CDR1 MNHEY, CDR2 SVGAGI. The CDR3 extends over 14 amino acids. CDR3 sequence (DNA): TGTGCCAGCAGTTACGGGGGCAGGGTCTACGAGCAGTACTTC. It codes for CASSYGGRVYEQYF.

In its sample, this clonotype was seen many times. This chain uses TRBV12-3 or TRBV12-4 with TRBJ1-2, with D unresolved. The CDR3 extends over 12 amino acids. V was shortened by 4 bases and J by 6 bases, with 9 bases between the two germline ends. CDR3 bases: TGTGCCAGCAGTTCCCGGTTGGATGGCTACACCTTC. It encodes CASSSRLDGYTF.

This chain joins TRBV6-1 and TRBJ1-4; D is possibly TRBD1 (6 bases). V gave up 8 bases and J gave up 6 bases, with 13 bases separating them. The CDR3 loop spans 13 amino acids. Germline values: CDR1 MNHNS, CDR2 SASEGT. The CDR3 coding sequence is TGTGCCAGCGTAGGGACAAATGATGAAAAACTGTTTTTT. Translation gives CASVGTNDEKLFF.

The CDR3 bases are TGTGCCAGCAGACCCTCAGGGGGCCCCACCGAAGCTTTCTTT. It specifies CASRPSGGPTEAFF. This chain uses TRBV5-6 with TRBJ1-1, with 8 bases aligning to TRBD1. V trimming: 5 bases; J trimming: 8 bases; junction bases outside the gene matches: 11. The CDR3 has 14 residues. The germline V gene has CDR1 SGHDT and CDR2 YYEEEE. Supplemented by reference TRBV5-6 and TRBJ1-1, the full variable domain reads DAGVTQSPTHLIKTRGQQVTLRCSPKSGHDTVSWYQQALGQGPQFIFQYYEEEERQRGNFPDRFSGHQFPNYSSELNVNALLLGDSALYLCASRPSGGPTEAFFGQGTRLTVV.

This clonotype was observed many times. The rearrangement links TRBV29-1 to TRBJ1-1, with D possibly matching TRBD1 (6 bases). The CDR3 sequence is 14 residues long. Trimming removed 7 bases at V and 3 bases at J, with 18 bases between. Germline V CDR1 and CDR2: SQVTM, ANQGSEA. This CDR3 reads CSDGTGKGHTEAFF. DNA for the CDR3: TGCAGCGACGGAACAGGGAAAGGACACACTGAAGCTTTCTTT.

The chain joins TRBV30 to TRBJ2-7; 7 positions agree with TRBD1. The germline CDR1 and CDR2 sequences are GTSNPN and SVGIG (reference sequence). The CDR3 contains 13 residues. Trimming removed 6 bases from V and 3 bases from J; junction bases left unmatched: 8. CDR3 region: CACRDRLFYEQYF. Written as DNA, the CDR3 is TGTGCCTGTCGGGACAGACTATTCTACGAGCAGTACTTC.

The sample holds many counts of this clonotype. The chain joins TRBV7-8 to TRBJ2-1; 10 positions agree with TRBD2. Germline V CDR1 and CDR2: SGHVS, FQNEAQ. Trimming at V came to 4 bases and at J to 4 bases, leaving 10 bases not matched to a gene. The CDR3 extends over 17 amino acids. The DNA of the CDR3 is TGTGCCAGCAGCTCAACAGCGGGAGGGCTTCTTTACAATGAGCAGTTCTTC. It specifies CASSSTAGGLLYNEQFF.

This clonotype was seen ten or more times. The rearrangement joins TRBV12-3 or TRBV12-4 to TRBJ2-1; possible D gene TRBD2, 6 bases. Deletions cut 3 bases from V and 9 bases from J, with 6 bases between. This CDR3 contains 11 residues. The CDR3 here is CASSFGSEQFF. CDR3 DNA sequence: TGTGCCAGCAGTTTCGGGAGTGAGCAGTTCTTC.

This rearrangement joins TRBV7-3 to TRBJ1-5; D remains unclear. V was pared by 4 bases and J by 1 base, with 17 bases between. Germline assignment: CDR1 SGHTA and CDR2 FQGTGA. The CDR3 spans 17 residues. The CDR3 DNA follows: TGTGCCAGCAGCTCGCAACGCAGGTACAGCAGCAATCAGCCCCAGCATTTT. Protein: CASSSQRRYSSNQPQHF.

This clonotype turned up a few times. The chain employs TRBV7-6 and TRBJ1-1; D not resolved. There are 11 residues in the CDR3. CDR1 and CDR2 from the germline V gene are SGHVS and FNYEAQ. The germline V and J ends were trimmed by 2 bases and 8 bases, with 6 bases remaining between them. CDR3 in amino acids: CASSLNNEAFF. The CDR3 nucleotides read TGTGCCAGCAGCTTAAACAACGAAGCTTTCTTT. Combining the CDR3 with reference TRBV7-6 and TRBJ1-1 gives the whole variable domain GAGVSQSPRYKVTKRGQDVALRCDPISGHVSLYWYRQALGQGPEFLTYFNYEAQQDKSGLPNDRFSAERPEGSISTLTIQRTEQRDSAMYRCASSLNNEAFFGQGTRLTVV.

The chain employs TRBV4-2 and TRBJ2-7; D unresolved. This CDR3 is built from 16 residues. The V end lost 0 bases, the J end lost 2 bases, and 14 bases lay between the germline ends. Germline V gives CDR1 LGHNA, CDR2 YNFKEQ. Here the CDR3 reads CASSQDQNTDPYEQYF. The CDR3 DNA is TGTGCCAGCAGCCAAGATCAAAATACGGACCCCTACGAGCAGTACTTC.